What follows are 13 T cell receptor beta chains derived from one specimen sequenced in a study of vaccination and CD4 T cells after COVID-19. The treatment: roughly 10-day PBMC culture with coronavirus spike peptide pools or control peptides (ViraFEST assay). CD4+ T lymphocytes from the unexposed donor were collected before the COVID-19 pandemic (2011-2018). Sequenced with the Oncomine TCR Beta short-read assay was DNA taken from cultured CD4+ T cells. TCRdb re-called the PCR reads with MiXCR, one entry per CDR3 protein. The sample holds 6,000 or so distinct CDR3 sequences, just under 45% seen once. Antigens for these TCRs are unknown. The sequencing sample was made of CD4+ T cells from blood, cultured in vitro. The receptor source for this set is a human donor in good health.

V usage is TRBV20-1 and J usage is TRBJ2-3; D is unresolved. Trimming cost V 0 bases and J 8 bases, with 21 bases left between them. Germline V gene sequence: CDR1 DFQATT, CDR2 SNEGSKA (reference sequence). This CDR3 contains 16 residues. In DNA, the CDR3 is TGCAGTGCTAGAGATCCCCAAGCGCACCCAATTGGTACGCAGTATTTT. Protein sequence: CSARDPQAHPIGTQYF.

The J gene is TRBJ2-7, the V gene TRBV7-9; D might be TRBD1 (7 bases). The CDR3 is 14 residues long. Germline V gives CDR1 SEHNR, CDR2 FQNEAQ (reference sequence). The germline V and J ends were trimmed by 1 base and 6 bases, with 13 bases remaining between them. In DNA, the CDR3 is TGTGCCAGCAGCTTAGTGGAGGGGGCAGGCGAGCAGTACTTC. Its translation: CASSLVEGAGEQYF.

This chain links TRBV29-1 with TRBJ1-2; D is unresolved. Germline V gene sequence: CDR1 SQVTM, CDR2 ANQGSEA. CDR3 length: 11 residues. Trimming left V 6 bases short and J 6 bases short, with 11 bases between. The CDR3 is CSVYSVDGYTF. DNA for the CDR3: TGCAGCGTCTATTCTGTGGATGGCTACACCTTC.

The chain is built from TRBV19 and TRBJ1-1; D gene ambiguous. This CDR3 spans 12 amino acids. In germline, CDR1 is LNHDA, CDR2 SQIVND (reference sequence). The V gene lost 8 bases and the J gene lost 0 bases, with 7 bases spanning the gap. The CDR3 region has the DNA TGTGCCAGTGCCCTTGTGAACACTGAAGCTTTCTTT. Residues: CASALVNTEAFF.

V usage is TRBV12-3 or TRBV12-4 and J usage is TRBJ1-2; D possibly corresponds to TRBD1 (5 bases). This CDR3 is built from 13 residues. V lost 6 bases and J 4 bases, leaving 12 bases between the germline ends. CDR3 residues: CASSFARVYGYTF. The CDR3 DNA sequence: TGTGCCAGCAGCTTCGCCAGGGTCTATGGCTACACCTTC.

V and J are TRBV6-1 and TRBJ1-6; D not resolved. Trimming shortened V by 8 bases and J by 0 bases, and 11 bases separated the two germline ends. The V gene's germline CDR1 is MNHNS and CDR2 SASEGT. The length of the CDR3 is 15 residues. The CDR3 protein is CASGRADSYNSPLHF. In nucleotides, the CDR3 is TGTGCCAGCGGAAGGGCCGACTCCTATAATTCACCCCTCCACTTT.

This chain uses TRBV3-1 with TRBJ1-2; TRBD1 matches at 7 bases. The CDR3 totals 13 residues. The V segment lost 4 bases and the J segment 3 bases; nucleotides outside the gene matches: 2. The V gene's germline CDR1 is LGHDT and CDR2 YNNKEL (reference sequence). DNA of the CDR3: TGTGCCAGCAGCCGACAGGGCGACTATGGCTACACCTTC. Its translation: CASSRQGDYGYTF. Full variable domain (remainder filled in from reference TRBV3-1 and TRBJ1-2): DTAVSQTPKYLVTQMGNDKSIKCEQNLGHDTMYWYKQDSKKFLKIMFSYNNKELIINETVPNRFSPKSPDKAHLNLHINSLELGDSAVYFCASSRQGDYGYTFGSGTRLTVV.

The chain recombines TRBV6-2 or TRBV6-3 with TRBJ1-2, with D unresolved. V was pared by 6 bases and J by 7 bases, with 12 bases between. The CDR3 contains 12 residues. CDR1 and CDR2 (germline): MNHEY, SVGEGT. In DNA form, the CDR3 reads TGTGCCAGCAGCATGGTGGGTCGTGGCTACACCTTC. Translation: CASSMVGRGYTF.

This chain joins TRBV7-2 and TRBJ1-2; D is perhaps TRBD1 (5 bases). Germline loops: CDR1 SGHTA, CDR2 FQGNSA. V was clipped by 1 base and J by 6 bases, with 15 bases between them. There are 15 residues in the CDR3. The DNA of the CDR3 is TGTGCCAGCAGCTTAGTCCATGGCAGGGAGAATGGCTACACCTTC. It is translated as CASSLVHGRENGYTF.

By frequency in the sample, this clonotype is medium-sized. This chain uses TRBV27 with TRBJ1-1; 7 bases map to TRBD1. V was clipped by 3 bases and J by 4 bases; unmatched bases: 5. The CDR3 covers 14 residues. Germline V gene lookup returns CDR1 MNHEY and CDR2 SMNVEV (reference sequence). CDR3 loop: CASSLRTGVTEAFF. In nucleotides, the CDR3 is TGTGCCAGCAGTTTGCGGACAGGAGTCACTGAAGCTTTCTTT.

The chain joins TRBV10-3 to TRBJ1-1; D gene uncertain. The CDR3 covers 14 residues. V was trimmed by 2 bases and J by 0 bases, leaving 7 bases between them. Germline V lookup: CDR1 ENHRY, CDR2 SYGVKD. The DNA for the CDR3 is TGTGCCATCAGTGAGCAACAGTTGAACACTGAAGCTTTCTTT. As protein: CAISEQQLNTEAFF.

This clonotype was detected a few times. This chain uses TRBV2 with TRBJ1-2; no definite D call. The CDR3 totals 12 residues. Germline-derived CDR1 and CDR2 are SNHLY and FYNNEI. Trimming took off 0 bases at V and 8 bases at J, with 7 bases between the two ends. As DNA, the CDR3 is TGTGCCAGCAGTGAAGCGCTTGGGGGCTACACCTTC. The encoded protein is CASSEALGGYTF.

The chain uses TRBV6-5 and TRBJ1-1; D is uncertain. The CDR3 consists of 17 residues. V shed 0 bases and J shed 0 bases, with 14 bases lying between them. Germline V CDR1 and CDR2: MNHEY, SVGAGI. CDR3 region: CASSYSASLNMNTEAFF. DNA of the CDR3: TGTGCCAGCAGTTACTCGGCATCTCTGAACATGAACACTGAAGCTTTCTTT.